These T cell receptor beta chains were read from a single sample in a study of T cell changes during pregnancy in multiple sclerosis. Profiling relied on immunoSEQ multiplex PCR, and the TCRdb table lists in-frame clones only, not all of them. The profile shows around 63,000 clones, 91% of them singletons. Material: peripheral blood, obtained after pregnancy. These receptors were obtained from a female donor in good health, enrolled as a control in a pregnancy study. CDR3s include the opening cysteine and the closing phenylalanine or tryptophan. D genes are given only for firm matches. Where a row states a size, it is once, few, many or the class of an expanded clone; other rows omit it.

V,D,size,J,length,DNA,CDR3
TRBV5-4,NA,NA,TRBJ1-2,14,TGTGCCAGCAGCTTGGAACAGCAGGGGTATGGCTACACCTTC,CASSLEQQGYGYTF
TRBV2,TRBD1,NA,TRBJ1-4,16,TGTGCCAGCAGGGGACAGGGAGGGGCAACTAATGAAAAACTGTTTTTT,CASRGQGGATNEKLFF
TRBV18,TRBD2,NA,TRBJ2-1,17,TGTGCCAGCTCACCACCTAATAGCGGGGGGTCCTACAATGAGCAGTTCTTC,CASSPPNSGGSYNEQFF
TRBV5-1,TRBD1,NA,TRBJ1-6,17,TGCGCCAGCAGCTTGATCGGGACAGCCCAGGGAAACTCACCCCTCCACTTT,CASSLIGTAQGNSPLHF
TRBV5-1,TRBD2,NA,TRBJ2-4,14,TGCGCCAGCAGCGCCGGGACTAGCCGGAACATTCAGTACTTC,CASSAGTSRNIQYF
TRBV11-2,NA,NA,TRBJ1-2,12,TGTGCCAGCAGCTTTAGCAGGGATGGCTACACCTTC,CASSFSRDGYTF
TRBV4-1,TRBD2,NA,TRBJ2-2,16,TGCGCCAGCAGCCGCCTCGGGACTAGCAACACCGGGGAGCTGTTTTTT,CASSRLGTSNTGELFF
TRBV16,NA,NA,TRBJ1-5,15,TGTGCCAGCAGCCCCAAGCCGGTCGGCAATCAGCCCCAGCATTTT,CASSPKPVGNQPQHF
TRBV7-2,TRBD2,once,TRBJ2-1,15,TGTGCCAGCAGCTTCGGGGGGGGCAACAACAATGAGCAGTTCTTC,CASSFGGGNNNEQFF
TRBV5-6,TRBD2,NA,TRBJ2-2,16,TGTGCCAGCAGCTTGCTCGGGGGGATAACAGCCGGGGAGCTGTTTTTT,CASSLLGGITAGELFF
TRBV5-4,TRBD1,NA,TRBJ1-1,14,TGTGCCAGCAGCGCCTGGACAGGGAACACTGAAGCTTTCTTT,CASSAWTGNTEAFF
TRBV2,TRBD1,NA,TRBJ2-2,15,TGTGCCAGCACTAAGGACAGGGCAAACACCGGGGAGCTGTTTTTT,CASTKDRANTGELFF
TRBV6-5,NA,NA,TRBJ1-6,14,TGTGCCAGCACCTCCCCCGGGAGAAGTTCACCCCTCCACTTT,CASTSPGRSSPLHF
TRBV5-4,TRBD1,NA,TRBJ1-2,13,TGTGCCAGCAGCCCGACAGGGCCCTATGGCTACACCTTC,CASSPTGPYGYTF
TRBV5-6,NA,few,TRBJ1-6,15,TGTGCCAGCAGTGTGGACGGCGGAGGTAATTCACCCCTCCACTTT,CASSVDGGGNSPLHF
TRBV30,TRBD1,few,TRBJ1-4,13,TGTGCCTGGCACAGGGGATCTAATGAAAAACTGTTTTTT,CAWHRGSNEKLFF
TRBV4-1,TRBD1,once,TRBJ1-2,15,TGCGCCAGCAGCCAAGTGGGGAGACAGGGATATGGCTACACCTTC,CASSQVGRQGYGYTF
TRBV7-2,NA,few,TRBJ2-3,17,TGTGCCAGCAGCTTAGGCCTGGCGGGGAGTAGCACAGATACGCAGTATTTT,CASSLGLAGSSTDTQYF
TRBV5-1,NA,NA,TRBJ1-2,14,TGCGCCAGCAGCTTGGACCCCCAGGCGTATGGCTACACCTTC,CASSLDPQAYGYTF
TRBV5-1,NA,NA,TRBJ2-5,15,TGCGCCAGCAGCTTGGTGGCGGCTAGCGAAGAGACCCAGTACTTC,CASSLVAASEETQYF
TRBV5-1,NA,NA,TRBJ1-1,13,TGCGCCAGCAGCCCCGTGTGGAACACTGAAGCTTTCTTT,CASSPVWNTEAFF
TRBV11-2,TRBD1,NA,TRBJ1-2,14,TGTGCCAGCAGCCCAGGACAGGGGGCGGGTGGCTACACCTTC,CASSPGQGAGGYTF
TRBV6-6,TRBD1,NA,TRBJ2-1,15,TGTGCCAGCAGTCGACAGGGATCCTTAGTGGATGAGCAGTTCTTC,CASSRQGSLVDEQFF
TRBV14,NA,NA,TRBJ1-1,15,TGTGCCAGCAGCTCTCCCGGGAATGTGCGAACTGAAGCTTTCTTT,CASSSPGNVRTEAFF
TRBV5-4,TRBD2,NA,TRBJ2-3,15,TGTGCCAGCAGCTTGTCCGGGGGGGCAGTAGATACGCAGTATTTT,CASSLSGGAVDTQYF
TRBV7-2,NA,NA,TRBJ2-1,15,TGTGCCAGCAGTCTAGGGGTGAGCTCCTACAATGAGCAGTTCTTC,CASSLGVSSYNEQFF
TRBV5-6,NA,once,TRBJ2-2,15,TGTGCCAGCAGCTTGACGGACAGATACACCGGGGAGCTGTTTTTT,CASSLTDRYTGELFF
TRBV5-6,NA,NA,TRBJ2-7,15,TGTGCCAGCAGCAATCTGCCGGGACAACTCTACGAGCAGTACTTC,CASSNLPGQLYEQYF
TRBV7-2,TRBD2,once,TRBJ2-1,15,TGTGCCAGCAGCCCAGCGGGACGGCCAGGGAATGAGCAGTTCTTC,CASSPAGRPGNEQFF
TRBV2,NA,NA,TRBJ1-5,14,TGTGCCAGCAGTGAAGGCAGGAGGGATCAGCCCCAGCATTTT,CASSEGRRDQPQHF
TRBV7-2,NA,NA,TRBJ1-1,13,TGTGCCAGCAGCCCGGCTGAGGCCACTGAAGCTTTCTTT,CASSPAEATEAFF
TRBV4-2,TRBD1,NA,TRBJ1-3,14,TGTGCCAGCAGCCCGGACAGGGGTGGAAACACCATATATTTT,CASSPDRGGNTIYF
TRBV19,NA,NA,TRBJ2-2,15,TGTGCCAGTAACCCACAGGGTGGGTACACCGGGGAGCTGTTTTTT,CASNPQGGYTGELFF
TRBV5-1,TRBD1,NA,TRBJ2-6,16,TGCGCCAGCAGCTGGACAGGGGGCGGTGGGGCCAACGTCCTGACTTTC,CASSWTGGGGANVLTF
TRBV7-3,NA,NA,TRBJ1-1,14,TGTGCCAGCAGTCCACAGGGTTTGAACACTGAAGCTTTCTTT,CASSPQGLNTEAFF
TRBV5-4,NA,NA,TRBJ1-3,13,TGTGCCAGCAGCTTCCGGGGGGGAAACACCATATATTTT,CASSFRGGNTIYF
TRBV7-3,TRBD2,NA,TRBJ2-3,15,TGTGCCAGCAGCCGCACTGCGGGGGGAGTAGATACGCAGTATTTT,CASSRTAGGVDTQYF
TRBV5-1,TRBD1,NA,TRBJ2-3,13,TGCGCCAGCAGCTCTACCGGGACAGGTCTGAAGTATTTT,CASSSTGTGLKYF
TRBV7-2,NA,NA,TRBJ1-4,14,TGTGCCAGCAGCCCTTCCGGGACTAATGAAAAACTGTTTTTT,CASSPSGTNEKLFF
TRBV5-4,NA,NA,TRBJ2-3,15,TGTGCCAGCAGCCTATGGGGGGGCAACACAGATACGCAGTATTTT,CASSLWGGNTDTQYF
TRBV4-3,TRBD1,NA,TRBJ2-2,15,TGCGCCAGCAGCCCAGGGACAGCGAACACCGGGGAGCTGTTTTTT,CASSPGTANTGELFF